These 15 T cell receptor beta chains share one sample of origin, sequenced in a study of T cell changes during pregnancy in multiple sclerosis. Method: immunoSEQ multiplex PCR; TCRdb's copy keeps in-frame clones and lacks some. Altogether tens of thousands of clones are present, about 90% being singletons, with the ten largest covering 0.6% to 0.8%. The specimen was CD4+ T cells from peripheral blood mononuclear cells, collected in the first trimester of pregnancy. Source of these receptors: a female donor in good health, enrolled as a control in a pregnancy study.

This clone was seen just once. The V call is TRBV27, the J call TRBJ1-5; 8 bases align to TRBD1. Germline CDR1 and CDR2: MNHEY and SMNVEV (reference sequence). This CDR3 is built from 14 residues. V was clipped by 4 bases and J by 7 bases; unmatched bases: 6. CDR3 amino acids: CASSYGQGEQPQHF. The CDR3 DNA reads as TGTGCCAGCAGTTACGGACAGGGTGAACAGCCCCAGCATTTT.

The chain links TRBV5-6 to TRBJ2-5; 7 nucleotides agree with TRBD2. This CDR3 has 16 amino acids. Germline CDR1 and CDR2: SGHDT and YYEEEE. J lost 2 bases, V lost 0 bases, and 7 bases had no gene match. CDR3 DNA: TGTGCCAGCAGCTTGGGTGGGGGGGTACAGCAAGAGACCCAGTACTTC. This gives the protein CASSLGGGVQQETQYF.

V is TRBV2 and J is TRBJ2-5; TRBD1 matches 7 bases. V lost 6 bases to trimming and J lost 5 bases; unmatched junction nucleotides: 12. The CDR3 sequence is 15 residues long. Germline V gene sequence: CDR1 SNHLY, CDR2 FYNNEI. CDR3 in DNA: TGTGCCAGCAGGTACCAGACAGGGAAGCAGGAGACCCAGTACTTC. Amino acid sequence: CASRYQTGKQETQYF.

This chain uses TRBV4-3 with TRBJ2-2; D is possibly TRBD2 (5 bases). The ends were cut back, 0 bases at V and 3 bases at J, with 11 bases in the middle. Per the germline V gene, CDR1 is LGHNA and CDR2 is YSLEER. The CDR3 sequence is 16 residues long. CDR3 sequence reads: CASSQEGRGYTGELFF. CDR3 DNA sequence: TGCGCCAGCAGCCAAGAGGGGAGAGGGTACACCGGGGAGCTGTTTTTT.

In its sample, this clone was seen a few times. The rearrangement links TRBV5-1 to TRBJ2-5; 9 positions agree with TRBD2. After removal of 4 bases from V and 2 bases from J, the junction contained 9 bases not matched to a gene. CDR3 size: 16 residues. CDR1 and CDR2 from the germline V gene are SGHRS and YFSETQ. This CDR3 is CASSPGTSLAQETQYF. CDR3 coding DNA: TGCGCCAGCAGCCCCGGGACTAGCCTAGCACAAGAGACCCAGTACTTC.

The V gene is TRBV5-1, the J gene TRBJ2-2; the D gene is possibly TRBD1 (6 bases). Per the germline V gene, CDR1 is SGHRS and CDR2 is YFSETQ. V was pared by 1 base and J by 2 bases, with 12 bases between. The CDR3 is 16 amino acids. This CDR3 is CASSLRQGQNTGELFF. The CDR3 coding sequence is TGCGCCAGCAGCTTGCGGCAGGGACAAAACACCGGGGAGCTGTTTTTT.

The chain recombines TRBV9 with TRBJ2-1; TRBD2 might be the D (6 bases). Germline values: CDR1 SGDLS, CDR2 YYNGEE. The ends were cut back, 5 bases at V and 9 bases at J, with 12 bases in the middle. CDR3 length: 12 residues. CDR3 in amino acids: CASSVQEGEQFF. The CDR3 nucleotides read TGTGCCAGCAGTGTCCAGGAGGGTGAGCAGTTCTTC.

J is TRBJ1-1 and V is TRBV7-2, with 7 nucleotides matching TRBD1. The V gene's germline CDR1 is SGHTA and CDR2 FQGNSA. The CDR3 extends over 16 amino acids. Germline trimming cut 2 bases from V and 0 bases from J; bases unmatched to any gene: 6. CDR3 sequence: CASSLLAGTVNTEAFF. The CDR3 DNA reads TGTGCCAGCAGCTTACTAGCCGGGACAGTGAACACTGAAGCTTTCTTT.

This clone was observed a single time. The chain employs TRBV11-2 and TRBJ2-1; 8 positions agree with TRBD2. The CDR3 has 15 residues. J gave up 4 bases and V 6 bases, and 8 bases lay outside the gene matches. From germline, CDR1 is SGHAT and CDR2 FQNNGV. CDR3 sequence reads: CASSSGTRPYNEQFF. In DNA form, the CDR3 reads TGTGCCAGCAGTTCGGGGACTAGACCATACAATGAGCAGTTCTTC.

The J gene is TRBJ1-3, the V gene TRBV19; no reliable D call. This CDR3 region has 14 residues. The germline V gene has CDR1 LNHDA and CDR2 SQIVND (reference sequence). Deletions cut 3 bases from V and 4 bases from J, with 10 bases between. CDR3 protein: CASSMEKRGNTIYF. The CDR3 DNA reads as TGTGCCAGTAGTATGGAGAAAAGAGGAAACACCATATATTTT.

This clone was seen once. The J gene is TRBJ1-1, the V gene TRBV4-3, with D tentatively TRBD1 (5 bases). Germline V gene lookup returns CDR1 LGHNA and CDR2 YSLEER. The CDR3 is 16 amino acids. The V end lost 1 base, the J end lost 1 base, and 13 bases lay between the germline ends. CDR3 nucleotides: TGCGCCAGCAGCCAAGGGTGGGGGGAGAGGAACACTGAAGCTTTCTTT. This gives the protein CASSQGWGERNTEAFF.

This clone was observed a single time. The gene calls are TRBV4-3 and TRBJ1-2, with D perhaps matching TRBD1 (5 bases). V was cut by 4 bases and J by 4 bases, with 16 bases left in between. CDR3 length: 15 residues. CDR1 LGHNA and CDR2 YSLEER come from the germline V gene. The chain's CDR3 is CASSPTGGGGYGYTF. As DNA, the CDR3 is TGCGCCAGCAGCCCCACCGGCGGGGGAGGCTATGGCTACACCTTC.

The chain employs TRBV7-2 and TRBJ2-7, with a tentative D call TRBD1 (5 bases). V lost 3 bases and J 0 bases, leaving 9 bases between the germline ends. Germline-derived CDR1 and CDR2 are SGHTA and FQGNSA. The CDR3 covers 14 residues. The CDR3 DNA sequence: TGTGCCAGCAGCTTTAGTACAGGCTCCTACGAGCAGTACTTC. It yields the protein CASSFSTGSYEQYF.

This rearrangement joins TRBV7-9 to TRBJ1-2; 8 bases align to TRBD1. The trim removed 5 bases at V and 5 bases at J, leaving 7 bases unmatched. Germline V gene lookup returns CDR1 SEHNR and CDR2 FQNEAQ (reference sequence). The CDR3 consists of 14 residues. The CDR3 DNA is TGTGCCAGCAGCGGACGGACAGGGTATTATGGCTACACCTTC. Translating it yields CASSGRTGYYGYTF.

The CDR3 spells CASSRSLGQLNQPQHF. CDR3 sequence (DNA): TGTGCCAGTAGTCGATCCTTGGGACAGCTGAATCAGCCCCAGCATTTT. The chain couples TRBV19 to TRBJ1-5; 7 bases are a match to TRBD1. With 5 bases clipped from V and 4 bases from J, the junction kept 11 bases outside the gene matches. Germline V gives CDR1 LNHDA, CDR2 SQIVND (reference sequence). The CDR3 has 16 residues. Together with reference TRBV19 and TRBJ1-5, the CDR3 gives the full variable domain: DGGITQSPKYLFRKEGQNVTLSCEQNLNHDAMYWYRQDPGQGLRLIYYSQIVNDFQKGDIAEGYSVSREKKESFPLTVTSAQKNPTAFYLCASSRSLGQLNQPQHFGDGTRLSIL.